The 24 T cell receptor beta chains presented below share a single source sample, sequenced in a study of cytomegalovirus exposure and HLA in healthy donors. Amplification used 60 Vbeta primers and 13 Jbeta primers. Here immunoSEQ multiplex PCR was the method, and the copy in TCRdb shows in-frame clones only, minus some. This sample has 90,000 to 100,000 clones, with around four fifths found just once. The specimen was PBMCs. These receptors were collected from a man in his forties in good health and CMV-seronegative.

This rearrangement joins TRBV5-6 to TRBJ2-5, with D tentatively TRBD1 (6 bases). In germline, CDR1 is SGHDT, CDR2 YYEEEE. Trimming left V 3 bases short and J 4 bases short, with 22 bases between. This CDR3 region has 17 residues. For the CDR3, the DNA is TGTGCCAGCAGCTCTACAGGGATCGGCGAGAGTGGAGAGACCCAGTACTTC. Amino acid sequence: CASSSTGIGESGETQYF.

The CDR3 sequence: CASRTTGGIHQPQHF. The CDR3 bases are TGTGCCAGTAGGACGACAGGGGGAATTCATCAGCCCCAGCATTTT. The rearrangement links TRBV19 to TRBJ1-5; the match to TRBD1 covers 9 bases. Per germline, CDR1 LNHDA and CDR2 SQIVND (reference sequence). The CDR3 extends over 15 amino acids. V was clipped by 6 bases and J by 5 bases; unmatched bases: 8.

The genes are TRBV6-7 and TRBJ2-1; 11 nucleotides align to TRBD2. Being an ORF, TRBV6-7 has a function that is uncertain. V shed 3 bases, J shed 8 bases, and the junction held 12 bases outside the gene matches. CDR3 size: 17 residues. The CDR3 spells CASSYLAGGPPKDEQFF. CDR3 in DNA: TGTGCCAGCAGTTATTTAGCGGGGGGGCCTCCAAAGGATGAGCAGTTCTTC.

Comment on this clone: The junction does not match germline at one end; this may be a read error. The chain joins TRBV4-1 to TRBJ1-5; TRBD1 aligns across 7 bases. Germline V gene sequence: CDR1 MGHRA, CDR2 YSYEKL. This CDR3 contains 16 residues. CDR3 in amino acids: CACSPGTACSNQPQHF. CDR3 in DNA: TGCGCCTGCAGCCCGGGGACAGCTTGTAGCAATCAGCCCCAGCATTTT.

J is TRBJ2-3 and V is TRBV11-2; TRBD2 matches 7 bases. The V segment lost 5 bases and the J segment 3 bases; nucleotides outside the gene matches: 11. Per the germline V gene, CDR1 is SGHAT and CDR2 is FQNNGV. CDR3 length: 16 amino acids. The CDR3: CASSDYKAGPTDTQYF. Here the CDR3 DNA reads TGTGCCAGCAGCGACTACAAAGCGGGACCGACAGATACGCAGTATTTT.

The gene calls are TRBV6-5 and TRBJ2-7; 9 positions agree with TRBD2. V shed 5 bases, J shed 0 bases, and the junction held 2 bases outside the gene matches. CDR1 and CDR2 (germline): MNHEY, SVGAGI. This CDR3 has 14 residues. DNA for the CDR3: TGTGCCAGCAGTAAGACTAGCGGCTCCTACGAGCAGTACTTC. This encodes CASSKTSGSYEQYF.

The chain combines TRBV28 with TRBJ2-7; 8 bases fit TRBD1. The CDR3 loop spans 15 amino acids. The V segment lost 3 bases and the J segment 6 bases; nucleotides outside the gene matches: 10. The germline gives CDR1 MDHEN, CDR2 SYDVKM. The CDR3 reads CASSFPGQGLSEQYF. The DNA of the CDR3 is TGTGCCAGCAGTTTCCCCGGACAGGGTCTCTCCGAGCAGTACTTC.

The gene calls are TRBV7-9 and TRBJ2-7; maybe TRBD2 (5 bases). This CDR3 spans 12 amino acids. Deletions cut 5 bases from V and 3 bases from J, with 8 bases between. Germline loops: CDR1 SEHNR, CDR2 FQNEAQ (reference sequence). Here the CDR3 reads CASSLGSYEQYF. CDR3 nucleotides: TGTGCCAGCAGCCTGGGGAGCTACGAGCAGTACTTC.

The rearrangement links TRBV7-2 to TRBJ2-7, with 13 bases fitting TRBD2. Unmatched junction bases numbered 6, after V lost 5 bases and J lost 2 bases. Germline-derived CDR1 and CDR2 are SGHTA and FQGNSA. The CDR3 runs 16 residues. DNA for the CDR3: TGTGCCAGCAGCCCGAGACTAGCGGGAGGCCCCTACGAGCAGTACTTC. Its protein product is CASSPRLAGGPYEQYF. The full variable domain, in which reference TRBV7-2 and TRBJ2-7 provide the parts outside the CDR3, is GAGVSQSPSNKVTEKGKDVELRCDPISGHTALYWYRQSLGQGLEFLIYFQGNSAPDKSGLPSDRFSAERTGGSVSTLTIQRTQQEDSAVYLCASSPRLAGGPYEQYFGPGTRLTVT.

CDR3 in DNA: TGTGCCAGCAGTTTGGGCCACTCCTACGAGCAGTACTTC. Protein sequence: CASSLGHSYEQYF. The V and J genes are TRBV27 and TRBJ2-7; D not certain. Trimming removed 3 bases from V and 0 bases from J, with 6 bases in between. This CDR3 region has 13 residues. Germline-derived CDR1 and CDR2 are MNHEY and SMNVEV (reference sequence).

Written as DNA, the CDR3 is TGCGCCAGCAGCGGGGACAGGGAGGGGGCCTCCAAAAACATTCAGTACTTC. Its protein is CASSGDREGASKNIQYF. The chain uses TRBV4-1 and TRBJ2-4; 9 positions match TRBD1. Germline V gene data show CDR1 as MGHRA and CDR2 as YSYEKL. Unmatched junction bases numbered 10, after V lost 5 bases and J lost 2 bases. The CDR3 has 17 residues.

The table lists this clone with a count of one. The chain is built from TRBV27 and TRBJ2-5; D is possibly TRBD1 (7 bases). The CDR3 length is 15 residues. Looked up from germline, CDR1 is MNHEY and CDR2 is SMNVEV (reference sequence). V lost 0 bases to trimming and J lost 5 bases, with 13 bases between them. The CDR3 coding sequence is TGTGCCAGCAGTTTATCGGTCAGGGGGGTTGAGACCCAGTACTTC. The encoded protein is CASSLSVRGVETQYF.

The chain employs TRBV7-9 and TRBJ1-1; a weak D match, TRBD1 (6 bases). V was trimmed by 6 bases and J by 6 bases, leaving 17 bases between them. The V gene's germline CDR1 is SEHNR and CDR2 FQNEAQ (reference sequence). The CDR3 contains 14 residues. CDR3 protein: CASSFTGYWPEAFF. The CDR3 DNA reads TGTGCCAGCAGTTTTACAGGGTATTGGCCTGAAGCTTTCTTT.

Note on this clone: Other DNA variants within this sample encode the same CDR3. This chain uses TRBV7-2 with TRBJ2-1, with D possibly TRBD2 on 5 matching bases. Germline V gene lookup returns CDR1 SGHTA and CDR2 FQGNSA. V was clipped by 1 base and J by 3 bases, with 10 bases between them. The CDR3 runs 15 residues. In DNA, the CDR3 is TGTGCCAGCAGCTTAGGAACGGGGAACTACAATGAGCAGTTCTTC. This sequence encodes CASSLGTGNYNEQFF.

The chain has TRBV28 and TRBJ2-7, with TRBD2 identical over 7 bases. In germline, CDR1 is MDHEN, CDR2 SYDVKM. The CDR3 has 14 residues. V was clipped by 5 bases and J by 2 bases; unmatched bases: 6. CDR3 region: CASSVPGGAYEQYF. As DNA, the CDR3 is TGTGCCAGCAGTGTACCGGGGGGAGCCTACGAGCAGTACTTC.

This rearrangement joins TRBV19 to TRBJ1-4; tentative D call: TRBD1 (5 bases). This CDR3 spans 14 amino acids. V dropped 6 bases and J dropped 4 bases, with 12 bases sitting between them. Germline lookup yields CDR1 LNHDA and CDR2 SQIVND (reference sequence). This CDR3 reads CASSQDRNNEKLFF. The CDR3 DNA follows: TGTGCCAGTAGCCAAGACAGAAATAATGAAAAACTGTTTTTT.

This sequence joins TRBV7-2 and TRBJ2-7; TRBD2 matches at 10 bases. This CDR3 has 14 residues. The trim removed 5 bases at V and 5 bases at J, leaving 6 bases unmatched. Germline V gene lookup returns CDR1 SGHTA and CDR2 FQGNSA. The CDR3 nucleotides are TGTGCCAGCAGCCCCGGGACTAGCGTCGACGAGCAGTACTTC. It specifies CASSPGTSVDEQYF.

The chain has TRBV9 and TRBJ2-5; TRBD1 matches 8 bases. With V trimmed by 3 bases and J by 5 bases, 12 bases remained unmatched. The CDR3 has 16 amino acids. In germline, CDR1 is SGDLS, CDR2 YYNGEE. The CDR3 region is CASSENLHRGMETQYF. CDR3 sequence (DNA): TGTGCCAGCAGCGAAAACCTTCACAGGGGGATGGAGACCCAGTACTTC.

The chain employs TRBV29-1 and TRBJ2-7; 9 positions match TRBD1. Germline V gene lookup returns CDR1 SQVTM and CDR2 ANQGSEA. This CDR3 has 15 amino acids. The ends lost 6 bases at V and 6 bases at J; junction bases unmatched: 15. DNA for the CDR3: TGCAGCGTAGGGGCTCTGGGACAGGGTTCAGGCGAGCAGTACTTC. It specifies CSVGALGQGSGEQYF.

The V gene is TRBV19, the J gene TRBJ2-7, with 9 bases fitting TRBD2. The ends lost 6 bases at V and 2 bases at J; junction bases unmatched: 8. There are 15 residues in the CDR3. In germline, CDR1 is LNHDA, CDR2 SQIVND (reference sequence). The CDR3 bases are TGTGCCAGTAGGCTCAGACTAGCGGCTACCTACGAGCAGTACTTC. It translates to CASRLRLAATYEQYF.

The rearrangement joins TRBV7-2 to TRBJ1-1; the D is unclear. The germline CDR1 and CDR2 sequences are SGHTA and FQGNSA. V was shortened by 6 bases and J by 1 base, with 12 bases between the two germline ends. The CDR3 covers 14 residues. CDR3 sequence: CASRQYNPNTEAFF. As DNA, the CDR3 is TGTGCCAGCAGACAATACAACCCGAACACTGAAGCTTTCTTT.

The sample holds a few counts of this clone. Other DNA sequences in the same sample also yield this CDR3. This chain connects TRBV19 to TRBJ2-5; D uncertain. The CDR3 loop spans 13 amino acids. The germline V and J ends were trimmed by 1 base and 2 bases, with 5 bases remaining between them. Germline lookup yields CDR1 LNHDA and CDR2 SQIVND (reference sequence). The CDR3 DNA follows: TGTGCCAGTAGTATAGGGCGGCAAGAGACCCAGTACTTC. This encodes CASSIGRQETQYF.

The rearrangement links TRBV7-6 to TRBJ1-4; D not certain. Per germline, CDR1 SGHVS and CDR2 FNYEAQ. This CDR3 region has 16 residues. V lost 6 bases and J lost 4, with 18 bases in between. The DNA for the CDR3 is TGTGCCAGCAGTCCGAGGTATCGGGGAAATAATGAAAAACTGTTTTTT. Amino acids: CASSPRYRGNNEKLFF.

V usage is TRBV10-3 and J usage is TRBJ1-2; D is unresolved. Germline V gene lookup returns CDR1 ENHRY and CDR2 SYGVKD. The CDR3 is made up of 13 amino acids. Trimming cost V 3 bases and J 0 bases, with 5 bases left between them. The DNA of the CDR3 is TGTGCCATCAGTGACCGAGCTAACTATGGCTACACCTTC. Its translation is CAISDRANYGYTF.